The entry that follows covers one TCR beta chain sequence. Its antigen is not known. The PCR was carried out with 60 Vbeta primers and 13 Jbeta primers. The protocol was immunoSEQ multiplex PCR, while the TCRdb copy is restricted to in-frame clones and leaves out a portion. The sample holds 70,000 to 75,000 clones. This entry belongs to a study of cytomegalovirus exposure and HLA in healthy donors. Study-level findings and limits: In a later analysis, CMV-associated beta chains were mostly HLA-associated, it appeared.

CDR1 is SGHKS, CDR2 YYEKEE, per germline (reference sequence). Losses at the gene ends were 4 bases for V and 0 bases for J; bases not matched to a gene: 7. This CDR3 is built from 17 residues. The clonotype comes from a female donor in good health and CMV-seropositive. Source material: PBMCs. The chain couples TRBV5-5 to TRBJ2-7; TRBD2 matches at 13 bases. The CDR3 here is CASSHRTSGSHSYEQYF. The CDR3 coding sequence is TGTGCCAGCAGCCACCGGACTAGCGGGAGCCACTCCTACGAGCAGTACTTC.